This TCR beta chain was captured in a study of Graves' ophthalmopathy and Graves' hyperthyroidism (dated by TCRdb to 2016 to 2018). Study-wide context: A patient counted as having stable hyperthyroidism if there was no progression to ophthalmopathy within 18 months of follow-up. To tell Graves' ophthalmopathy apart from Graves' hyperthyroidism, and to predict which patients would progress to ophthalmopathy, the study relied on TCR beta repertoire signatures. An independent validation cohort comprised some 19 hyperthyroidism patients and around 16 patients who later progressed from hyperthyroidism to ophthalmopathy. To explore V-J signatures distinguishing ophthalmopathy from hyperthyroidism, a discovery set of under 110 patients (about 44 ophthalmopathy, roughly 55 stable hyperthyroidism) was enrolled. In total, some 140 blood samples were TCR-sequenced: fewer than 50 ophthalmopathy, under 85 hyperthyroidism and some 17 hyperthyroidism-to-ophthalmopathy patients. Following sample collection, hyperthyroidism patients were given methimazole at a starting dose of 30 mg daily, and ophthalmopathy patients were given high-dose intravenous methylprednisolone. In five or six hyperthyroidism patients, T-cell repertoires of thyroid tissue and blood were compared. Summary of the overall study and its limitations: Most expanded thyroid clonotypes with a frequency above 0.001 also appeared in blood, which suggests that blood repertoires may reflect the immune response in the thyroid. Sample size was not predetermined statistically, and investigators were not blinded to group allocation. In validation, the model predicted ophthalmopathy progression with about 70% sensitivity and approximately 78% specificity; some 13 predicted patients were CT-confirmed with GO in a median of around 6.5 months. In cross-validation, the 13-signature model distinguished ophthalmopathy from stable hyperthyroidism with around 90% sensitivity and over 81% specificity, while in the test set the corresponding values were about 80% and 75%.

As concerns this clonotype: Its recognized antigen is unknown. No base qualities exist here, and no much larger clone lies one base off it.

For repertoire sequencing, the TCR beta CDR3 regions were amplified from RNA transcripts. The first round of RT-PCR was done with HTBI primers and the Qiagen OneStep RT-PCR kit, and was followed by a second round of multiplex PCR, then size selection and purification. Sequencing of the libraries was carried out on an Illumina HiSeq2000 in paired-end mode with 100 bp reads. The source study handled its data this way. Reads were processed with SOAPnuke, discarding reads with adapters, uncalled bases, mean Phred below 15, or no exact constant-primer or identifier match. High-quality paired reads were merged with COPE v1.2.5. Clonotypes were defined as unique nucleotide sequences and were aligned to IMGT TRB V, D and J references using MiTCR v1.1. The analysis was limited to V-J combinations with a frequency above 0.0001, which together covered 99.2% of repertoires. A TCR clonal expansion and chaos score per V-J combination was defined as the ratio of F50 clonal expansion to chaos observed in the TCRdist matrix. Welch's t-statistics and random forest were used to reduce features to 10 to 15 V-J combinations, which were fed into a naive Bayes classifier. The similarity between thyroid and blood repertoires was quantified using the Morisita-Horn index. The public sequencing data were trimmed at Q25 with fastp and processed into clonotypes with MiXCR by TCRdb, which kept only in-frame beta chains. Rows matching on CDR3 protein sequence are summarized as one entry with the most common DNA and genes. The V and J calls come from TCRdb's annotation, not from the publication. For this sample the table gives 450,000 to 600,000 distinct CDR3 sequences, of which about 40% were detected only once. 3.5% to 5% of the sample is in the top ten clones.

The germline V gene provides CDR1 MGHDK and CDR2 SYGVNS. The cysteine opens and the phenylalanine closes a CDR3 of 17 amino acids. The entry retains the CDR3 DNA only, 51 bases that are in frame from base 1. The V end gives up 3 bases and the J end 5 bases, leaving 13 bases in the junction not matched to a gene. The hyperthyroidism patients were 18 to 65 years old and newly diagnosed, with a disease duration of less than 2 months. Patients with other autoimmune diseases, uncontrolled infections, pregnancy or lactation were excluded from the study. Diagnosis relied on clinical symptoms, serum thyroxine, TRAb, thyroid ultrasound and orbital computed tomography. Trizol reagent was used to extract the total RNA, and its quality was then checked on an Agilent 2100 Bioanalyzer.

The sequence links TRBV25-1 to TRBJ2-3, and 8 junction bases match TRBD1. Material for sequencing was peripheral blood or thyroid tissue (not recorded which). The TCR comes from an adult man with Graves' hyperthyroidism. Read as DNA, the sequence is TGTGCCAGCAGTGAGGGAGAAGGAGCAGGGGGCAGAGATACGCAGTATTTT. It specifies CASSEGEGAGGRDTQYF.